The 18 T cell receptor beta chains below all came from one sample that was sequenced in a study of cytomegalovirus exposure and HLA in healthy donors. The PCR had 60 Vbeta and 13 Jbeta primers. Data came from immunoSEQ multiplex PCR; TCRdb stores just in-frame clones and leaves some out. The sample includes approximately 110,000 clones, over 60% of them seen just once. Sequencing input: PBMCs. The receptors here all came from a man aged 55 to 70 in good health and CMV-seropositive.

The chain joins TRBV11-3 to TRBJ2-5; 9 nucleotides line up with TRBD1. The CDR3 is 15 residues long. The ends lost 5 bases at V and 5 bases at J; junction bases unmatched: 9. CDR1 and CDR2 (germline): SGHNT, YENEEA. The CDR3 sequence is CASSIRTGVMETQYF. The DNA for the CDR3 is TGTGCCAGCAGCATCAGGACAGGGGTTATGGAGACCCAGTACTTC.

In DNA form, the CDR3 reads TGTGCCAGCAGCCCCGCATGGACGGGGGGCACAGATACGCAGTATTTT. Its translation is CASSPAWTGGTDTQYF. The J gene is TRBJ2-3, the V gene TRBV14, with D perhaps TRBD2 (6 bases). In germline, CDR1 is SGHDN, CDR2 FVKESK. The length of the CDR3 is 16 residues. Trimming left V 4 bases short and J 1 base short, with 15 bases between.

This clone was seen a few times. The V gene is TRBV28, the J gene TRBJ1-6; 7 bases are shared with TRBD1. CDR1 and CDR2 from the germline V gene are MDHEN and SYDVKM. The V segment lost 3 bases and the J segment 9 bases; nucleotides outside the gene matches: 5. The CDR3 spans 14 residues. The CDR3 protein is CASSFTGDPSPLHF. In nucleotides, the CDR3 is TGTGCCAGCAGTTTTACAGGGGACCCTTCACCCCTCCACTTT.

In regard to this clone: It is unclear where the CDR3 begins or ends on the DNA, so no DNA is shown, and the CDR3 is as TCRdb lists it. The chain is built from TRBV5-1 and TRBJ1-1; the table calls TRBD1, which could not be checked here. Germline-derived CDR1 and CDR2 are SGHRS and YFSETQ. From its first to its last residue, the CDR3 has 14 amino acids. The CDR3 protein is CASSLYVGPGSSFF.

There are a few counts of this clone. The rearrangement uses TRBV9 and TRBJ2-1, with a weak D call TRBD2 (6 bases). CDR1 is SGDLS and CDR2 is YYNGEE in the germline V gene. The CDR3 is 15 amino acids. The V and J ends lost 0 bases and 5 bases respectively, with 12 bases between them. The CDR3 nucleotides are TGTGCCAGCAGCGTAGCAGCGGGCGACCACAATGAGCAGTTCTTC. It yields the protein CASSVAAGDHNEQFF.

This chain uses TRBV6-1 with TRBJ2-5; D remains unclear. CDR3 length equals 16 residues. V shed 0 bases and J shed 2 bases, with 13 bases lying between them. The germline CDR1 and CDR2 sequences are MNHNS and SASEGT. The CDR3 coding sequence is TGTGCCAGCAGTGAAGCTACCCTGAGAGCACAAGAGACCCAGTACTTC. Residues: CASSEATLRAQETQYF.

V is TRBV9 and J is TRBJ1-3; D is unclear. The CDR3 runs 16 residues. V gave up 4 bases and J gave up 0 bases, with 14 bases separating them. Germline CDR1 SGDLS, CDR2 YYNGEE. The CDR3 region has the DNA TGTGCCAGCAGCCCCAGGCACCTTCTCTCTGGAAACACCATATATTTT. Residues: CASSPRHLLSGNTIYF.

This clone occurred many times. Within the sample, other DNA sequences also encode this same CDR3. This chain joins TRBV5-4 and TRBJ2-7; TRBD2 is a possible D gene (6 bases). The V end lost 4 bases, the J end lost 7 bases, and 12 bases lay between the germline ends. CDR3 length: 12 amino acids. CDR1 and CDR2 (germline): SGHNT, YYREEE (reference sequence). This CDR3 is CASSRDSGEQYF. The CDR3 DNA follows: TGTGCCAGCAGCAGGGACTCAGGAGAGCAGTACTTC.

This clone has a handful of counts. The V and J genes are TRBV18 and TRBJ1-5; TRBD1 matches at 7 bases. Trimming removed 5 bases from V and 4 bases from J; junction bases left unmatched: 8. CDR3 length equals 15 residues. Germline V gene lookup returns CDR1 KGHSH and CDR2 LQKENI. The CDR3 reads CASSAQGNGNQPQHF. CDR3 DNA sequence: TGTGCCAGCTCAGCACAGGGGAACGGTAATCAGCCCCAGCATTTT. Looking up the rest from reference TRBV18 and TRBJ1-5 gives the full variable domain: NAGVMQNPRHLVRRRGQEARLRCSPMKGHSHVYWYRQLPEEGLKFMVYLQKENIIDESGMPKERFSAEFPKEGPSILRIQQVVRGDSAAYFCASSAQGNGNQPQHFGDGTRLSIL.

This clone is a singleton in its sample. The CDR3 reads CASSSGQTLDTGELFF. CDR3 in DNA: TGTGCCAGCAGCTCGGGACAGACCTTAGACACCGGGGAGCTGTTTTTT. The gene calls are TRBV5-4 and TRBJ2-2, with 7 positions matching TRBD1. V lost 3 bases and J lost 3; bases outside the gene matches: 8. Germline assignment: CDR1 SGHNT and CDR2 YYREEE (reference sequence). The CDR3 runs 16 residues.

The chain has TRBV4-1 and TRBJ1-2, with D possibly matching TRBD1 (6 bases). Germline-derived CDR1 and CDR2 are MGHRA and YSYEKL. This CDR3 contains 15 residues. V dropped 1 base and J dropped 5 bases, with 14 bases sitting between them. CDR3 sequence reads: CASSQGLAGVYGYTF. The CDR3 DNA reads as TGCGCCAGCAGCCAAGGACTGGCAGGGGTTTATGGCTACACCTTC.

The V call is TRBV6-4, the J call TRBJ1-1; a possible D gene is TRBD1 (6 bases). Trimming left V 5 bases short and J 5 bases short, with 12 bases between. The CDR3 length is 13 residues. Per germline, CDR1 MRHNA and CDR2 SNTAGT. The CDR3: CASSYREGTEAFF. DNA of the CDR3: TGTGCCAGCAGTTACAGGGAAGGGACTGAAGCTTTCTTT.

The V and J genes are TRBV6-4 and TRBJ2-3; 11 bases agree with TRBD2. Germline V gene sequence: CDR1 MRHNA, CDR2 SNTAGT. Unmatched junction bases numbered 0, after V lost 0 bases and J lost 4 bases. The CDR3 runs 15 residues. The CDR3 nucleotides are TGTGCCAGCAGTGACTCTAGCGGGGGGGCAGATACGCAGTATTTT. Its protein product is CASSDSSGGADTQYF.

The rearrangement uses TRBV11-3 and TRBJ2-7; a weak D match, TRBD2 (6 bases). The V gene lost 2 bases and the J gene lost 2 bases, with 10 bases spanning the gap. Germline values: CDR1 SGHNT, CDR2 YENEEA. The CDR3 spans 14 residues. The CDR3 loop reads CASSLPGRPYEQYF. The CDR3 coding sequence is TGTGCCAGCAGCTTACCCGGGAGACCCTACGAGCAGTACTTC. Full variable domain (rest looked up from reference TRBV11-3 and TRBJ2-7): EAGVVQSPRYKIIEKKQPVAFWCNPISGHNTLYWYLQNLGQGPELLIRYENEEAVDDSQLPKDRFSAERLKGVDSTLKIQPAELGDSAVYLCASSLPGRPYEQYFGPGTRLTVT.

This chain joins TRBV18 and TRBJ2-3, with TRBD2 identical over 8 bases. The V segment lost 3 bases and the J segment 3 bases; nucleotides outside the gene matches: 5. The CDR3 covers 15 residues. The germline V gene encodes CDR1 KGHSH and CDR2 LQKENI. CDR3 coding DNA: TGTGCCAGCTCACCTGGGACTAGGAAGACAGATACGCAGTATTTT. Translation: CASSPGTRKTDTQYF.

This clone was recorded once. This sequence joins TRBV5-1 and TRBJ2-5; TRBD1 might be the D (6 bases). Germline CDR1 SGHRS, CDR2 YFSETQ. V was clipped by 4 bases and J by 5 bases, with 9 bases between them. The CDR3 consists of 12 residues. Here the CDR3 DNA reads TGCGCCAGCAGCACAGGGTGGGAGACCCAGTACTTC. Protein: CASSTGWETQYF.

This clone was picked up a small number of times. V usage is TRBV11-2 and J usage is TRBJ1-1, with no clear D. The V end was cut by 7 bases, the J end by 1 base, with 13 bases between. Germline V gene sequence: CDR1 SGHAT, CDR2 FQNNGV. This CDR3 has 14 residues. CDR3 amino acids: CASIRARENTEAFF. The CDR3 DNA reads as TGTGCCAGCATCCGAGCGAGGGAGAACACTGAAGCTTTCTTT.

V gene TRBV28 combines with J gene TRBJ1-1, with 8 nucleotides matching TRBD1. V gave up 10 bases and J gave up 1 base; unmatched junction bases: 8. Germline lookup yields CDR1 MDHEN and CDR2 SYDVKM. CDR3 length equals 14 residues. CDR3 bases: TGTGCCACCTGTGCAGGGGGCTCGAACACTGAAGCTTTCTTT. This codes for CATCAGGSNTEAFF. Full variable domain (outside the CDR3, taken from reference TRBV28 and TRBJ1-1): DVKVTQSSRYLVKRTGEKVFLECVQDMDHENMFWYRQDPGLGLRLIYFSYDVKMKEKGDIPEGYSVSREKKERFSLILESASTNQTSMYLCATCAGGSNTEAFFGQGTRLTVV.